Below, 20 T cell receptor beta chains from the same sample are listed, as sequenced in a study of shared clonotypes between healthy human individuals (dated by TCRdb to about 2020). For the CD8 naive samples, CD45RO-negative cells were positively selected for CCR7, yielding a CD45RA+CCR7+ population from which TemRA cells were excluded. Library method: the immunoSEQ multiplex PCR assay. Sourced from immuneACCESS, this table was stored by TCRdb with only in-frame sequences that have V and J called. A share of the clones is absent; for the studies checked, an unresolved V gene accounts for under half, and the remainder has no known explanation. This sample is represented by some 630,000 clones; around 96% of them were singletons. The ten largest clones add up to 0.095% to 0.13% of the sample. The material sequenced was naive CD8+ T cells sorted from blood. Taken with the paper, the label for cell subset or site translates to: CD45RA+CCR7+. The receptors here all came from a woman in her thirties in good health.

CDR3 coding DNA: TGTGCCAGCAGTTTTGCGGGTTCCTCTGAAGCTTTCTTT. It encodes CASSFAGSSEAFF. V usage is TRBV27 and J usage is TRBJ1-1, with no clear D. CDR3 size: 13 residues. With 3 bases removed from V and 6 bases from J, the gap between germline ends came to 11 bases. Per the germline V gene, CDR1 is MNHEY and CDR2 is SMNVEV (reference sequence).

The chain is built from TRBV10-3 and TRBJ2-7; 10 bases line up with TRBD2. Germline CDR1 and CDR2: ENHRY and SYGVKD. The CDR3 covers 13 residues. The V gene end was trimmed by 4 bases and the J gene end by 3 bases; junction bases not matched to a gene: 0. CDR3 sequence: CAISGLAGYEQYF. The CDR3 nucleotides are TGTGCCATCAGTGGACTAGCGGGCTACGAGCAGTACTTC.

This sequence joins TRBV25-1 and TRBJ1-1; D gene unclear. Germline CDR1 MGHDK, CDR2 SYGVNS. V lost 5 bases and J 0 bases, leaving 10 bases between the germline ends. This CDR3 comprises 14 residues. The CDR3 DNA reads TGTGCCAGCAGTCTATTAGGCGTGAACACTGAAGCTTTCTTT. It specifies CASSLLGVNTEAFF.

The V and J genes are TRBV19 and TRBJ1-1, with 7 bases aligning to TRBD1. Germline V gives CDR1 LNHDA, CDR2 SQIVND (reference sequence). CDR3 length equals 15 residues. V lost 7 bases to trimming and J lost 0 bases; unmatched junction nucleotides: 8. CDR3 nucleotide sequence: TGTGCCAGTACCAAACGGACAGGATTGAACACTGAAGCTTTCTTT. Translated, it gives CASTKRTGLNTEAFF.

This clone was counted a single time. The CDR3 protein is CASSEGNRAGNTIYF. The CDR3 coding sequence is TGTGCCAGCAGTGAAGGGAACAGGGCTGGAAACACCATATATTTT. This chain connects TRBV2 to TRBJ1-3, with D maybe TRBD1 (6 bases). The CDR3 contains 15 residues. Germline-derived CDR1 and CDR2 are SNHLY and FYNNEI. Trimming took off 1 base at V and 2 bases at J, with 9 bases between the two ends.

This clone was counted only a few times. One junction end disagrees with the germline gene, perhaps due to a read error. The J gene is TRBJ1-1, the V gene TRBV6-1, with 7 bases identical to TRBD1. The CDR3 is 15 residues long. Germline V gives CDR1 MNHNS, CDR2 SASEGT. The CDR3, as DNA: TGTGCCAGCAATGAAGCACAGGGGAGCCTCACTGAAGCTTTCTTT. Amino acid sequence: CASNEAQGSLTEAFF.

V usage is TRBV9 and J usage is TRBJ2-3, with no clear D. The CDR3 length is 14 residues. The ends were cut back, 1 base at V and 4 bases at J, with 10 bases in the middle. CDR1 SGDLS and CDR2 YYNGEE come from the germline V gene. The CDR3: CASSVRRSADTQYF. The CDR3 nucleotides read TGTGCCAGCAGCGTAAGGCGATCGGCAGATACGCAGTATTTT.

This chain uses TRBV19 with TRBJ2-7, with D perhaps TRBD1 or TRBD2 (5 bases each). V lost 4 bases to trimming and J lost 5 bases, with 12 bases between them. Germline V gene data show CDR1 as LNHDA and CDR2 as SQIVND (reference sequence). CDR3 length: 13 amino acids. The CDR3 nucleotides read TGTGCCAGTAGTAGGGGGTTCGCCCACGAGCAGTACTTC. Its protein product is CASSRGFAHEQYF.

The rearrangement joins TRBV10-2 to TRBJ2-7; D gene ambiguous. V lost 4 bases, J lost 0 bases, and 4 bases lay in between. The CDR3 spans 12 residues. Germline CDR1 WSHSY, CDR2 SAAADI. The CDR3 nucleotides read TGCGCCAGCAGTGTGTCCTCCTACGAGCAGTACTTC. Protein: CASSVSSYEQYF.

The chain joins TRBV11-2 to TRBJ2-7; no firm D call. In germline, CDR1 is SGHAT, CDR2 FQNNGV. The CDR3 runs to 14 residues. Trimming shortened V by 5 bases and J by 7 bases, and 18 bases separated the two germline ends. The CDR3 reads CASSLRTQLGEQYF. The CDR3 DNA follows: TGTGCCAGCAGCCTCAGAACGCAACTGGGGGAGCAGTACTTC.

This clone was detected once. The CDR3 DNA sequence: TGTGCCACCACTGATAGCGGGAGCCGCTACGAGCAGTACTTC. It yields the protein CATTDSGSRYEQYF. The chain recombines TRBV5-4 with TRBJ2-7; 9 nucleotides agree with TRBD2. This CDR3 region has 14 residues. The germline gives CDR1 SGHNT, CDR2 YYREEE (reference sequence). With 9 bases clipped from V and 3 bases from J, the junction kept 10 bases outside the gene matches.

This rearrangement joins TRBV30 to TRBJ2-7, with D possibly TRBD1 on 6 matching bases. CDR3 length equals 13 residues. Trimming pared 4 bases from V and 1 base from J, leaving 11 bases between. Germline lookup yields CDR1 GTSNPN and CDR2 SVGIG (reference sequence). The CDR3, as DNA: TGTGCCTGGAACCACAGGGCATCCTACGAGCAGTACTTC. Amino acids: CAWNHRASYEQYF.

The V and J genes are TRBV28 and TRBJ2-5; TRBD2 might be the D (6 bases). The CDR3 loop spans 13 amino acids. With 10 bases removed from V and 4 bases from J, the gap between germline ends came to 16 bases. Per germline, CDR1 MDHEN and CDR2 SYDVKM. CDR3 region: CATHGRGVETQYF. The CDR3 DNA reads TGTGCCACCCACGGGAGAGGGGTAGAGACCCAGTACTTC.

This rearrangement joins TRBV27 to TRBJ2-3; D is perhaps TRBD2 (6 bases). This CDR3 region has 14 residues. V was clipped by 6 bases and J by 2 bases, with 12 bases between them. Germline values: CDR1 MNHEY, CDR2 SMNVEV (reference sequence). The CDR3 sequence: CASSRGLFTDTQYF. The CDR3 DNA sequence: TGTGCCAGCAGCCGGGGACTGTTCACAGATACGCAGTATTTT.

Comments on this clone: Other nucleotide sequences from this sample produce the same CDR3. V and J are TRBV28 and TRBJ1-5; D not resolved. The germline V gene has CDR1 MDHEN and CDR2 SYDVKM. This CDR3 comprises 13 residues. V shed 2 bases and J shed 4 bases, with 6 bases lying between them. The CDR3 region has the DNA TGTGCCAGCAGTTTAATGGGGAATCAGCCCCAGCATTTT. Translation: CASSLMGNQPQHF.

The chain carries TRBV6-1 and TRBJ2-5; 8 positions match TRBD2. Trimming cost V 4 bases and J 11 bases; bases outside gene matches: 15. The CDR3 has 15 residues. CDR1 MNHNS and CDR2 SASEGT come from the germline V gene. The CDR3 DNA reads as TGTGCCAGCAGTGGGGTAGCGGGATCAAGGGAGGCGCAGTACTTC. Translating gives CASSGVAGSREAQYF.

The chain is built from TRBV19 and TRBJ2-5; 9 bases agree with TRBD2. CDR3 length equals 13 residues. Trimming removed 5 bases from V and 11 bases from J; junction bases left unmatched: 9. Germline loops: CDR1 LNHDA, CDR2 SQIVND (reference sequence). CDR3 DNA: TGTGCCAGTAGTTATGCGGGAGGGCGTGAGCAGTACTTC. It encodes CASSYAGGREQYF.

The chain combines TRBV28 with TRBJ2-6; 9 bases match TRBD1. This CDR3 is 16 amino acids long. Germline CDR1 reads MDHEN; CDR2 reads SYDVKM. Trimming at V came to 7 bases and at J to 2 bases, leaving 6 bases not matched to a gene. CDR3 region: CASTGTGTPGANVLTF. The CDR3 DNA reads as TGTGCCAGCACGGGGACAGGGACTCCTGGGGCCAACGTCCTGACTTTC.

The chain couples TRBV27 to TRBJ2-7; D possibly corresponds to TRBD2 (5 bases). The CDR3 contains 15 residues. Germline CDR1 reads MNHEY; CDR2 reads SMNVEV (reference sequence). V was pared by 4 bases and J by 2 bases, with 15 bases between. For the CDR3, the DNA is TGTGCCAGCAGTTATCGGGGTTTCGGAACCTACGAGCAGTACTTC. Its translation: CASSYRGFGTYEQYF.

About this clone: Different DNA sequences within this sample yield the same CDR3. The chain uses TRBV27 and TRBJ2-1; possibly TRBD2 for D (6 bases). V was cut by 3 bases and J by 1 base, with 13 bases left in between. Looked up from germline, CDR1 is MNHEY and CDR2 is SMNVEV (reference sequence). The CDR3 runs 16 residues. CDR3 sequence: CASSLGPGSSYNEQFF. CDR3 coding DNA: TGTGCCAGCAGTTTGGGGCCCGGGAGTTCCTACAATGAGCAGTTCTTC.